This T cell receptor (beta chain) appears in the sequencing data of a study of T cell responses to AZD1222 COVID-19 vaccine. For the study at large: Investigators merged groups given second doses at roughly 4 or roughly 12 weeks. Study-wide findings and caveats: Only after the peak T cell response were repertoires sampled. Females outnumbered males among donors, who were mostly white British; clonal diversity was possibly underestimated.

Turning to this clone: The antigen remains unidentified.

Measured with immunoSEQ multiplex PCR; TCRdb has only the in-frame clones, and not every one. The sample lists over 100,000 clones, roughly 88% occurring once. This sample comprised peripheral blood, obtained on day 0 of AZD1222 vaccination. This TCR came from an adult in good health.

DNA of the CDR3: TGTGCCAGCAGCTCCGGGGGGGCTAGGGAGCAGTACTTC. Its translation is CASSSGGAREQYF. V gene TRBV13 combines with J gene TRBJ2-7; the match to TRBD2 covers 8 bases. J gave up 7 bases and V 4 bases, and 6 bases lay outside the gene matches. The CDR3 runs to 13 residues. Germline-derived CDR1 and CDR2 are PRHDT and FYEKMQ (reference sequence).